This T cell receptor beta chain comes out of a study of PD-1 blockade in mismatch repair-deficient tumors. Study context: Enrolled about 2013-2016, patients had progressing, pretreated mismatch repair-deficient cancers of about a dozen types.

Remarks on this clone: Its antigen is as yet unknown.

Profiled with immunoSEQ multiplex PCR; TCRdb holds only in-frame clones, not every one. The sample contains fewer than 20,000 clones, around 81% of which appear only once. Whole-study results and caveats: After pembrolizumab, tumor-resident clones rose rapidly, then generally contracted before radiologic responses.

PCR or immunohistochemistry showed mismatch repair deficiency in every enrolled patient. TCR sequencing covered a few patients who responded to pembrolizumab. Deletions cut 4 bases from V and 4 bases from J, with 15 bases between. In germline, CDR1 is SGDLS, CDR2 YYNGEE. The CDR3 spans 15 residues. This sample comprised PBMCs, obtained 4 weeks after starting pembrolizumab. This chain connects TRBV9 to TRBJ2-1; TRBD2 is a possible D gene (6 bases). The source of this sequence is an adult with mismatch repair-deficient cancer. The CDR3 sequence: CASSPLGLLYNEQFF. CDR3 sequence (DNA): TGTGCCAGCAGCCCCCTGGGACTTCTATACAATGAGCAGTTCTTC.